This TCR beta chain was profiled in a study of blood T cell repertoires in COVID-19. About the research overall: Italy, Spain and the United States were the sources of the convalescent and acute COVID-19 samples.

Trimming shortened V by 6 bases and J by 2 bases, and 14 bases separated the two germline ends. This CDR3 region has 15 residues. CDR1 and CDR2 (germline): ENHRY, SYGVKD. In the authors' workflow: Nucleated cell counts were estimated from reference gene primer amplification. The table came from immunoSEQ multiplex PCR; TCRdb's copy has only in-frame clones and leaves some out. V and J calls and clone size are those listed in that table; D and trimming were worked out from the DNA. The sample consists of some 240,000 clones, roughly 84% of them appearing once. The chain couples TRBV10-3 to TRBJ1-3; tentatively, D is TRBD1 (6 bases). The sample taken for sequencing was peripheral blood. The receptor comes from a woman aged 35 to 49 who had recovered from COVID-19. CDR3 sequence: CAIRHTGNAGNTIYF. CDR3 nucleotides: TGTGCCATCAGACATACAGGGAATGCTGGAAACACCATATATTTT.